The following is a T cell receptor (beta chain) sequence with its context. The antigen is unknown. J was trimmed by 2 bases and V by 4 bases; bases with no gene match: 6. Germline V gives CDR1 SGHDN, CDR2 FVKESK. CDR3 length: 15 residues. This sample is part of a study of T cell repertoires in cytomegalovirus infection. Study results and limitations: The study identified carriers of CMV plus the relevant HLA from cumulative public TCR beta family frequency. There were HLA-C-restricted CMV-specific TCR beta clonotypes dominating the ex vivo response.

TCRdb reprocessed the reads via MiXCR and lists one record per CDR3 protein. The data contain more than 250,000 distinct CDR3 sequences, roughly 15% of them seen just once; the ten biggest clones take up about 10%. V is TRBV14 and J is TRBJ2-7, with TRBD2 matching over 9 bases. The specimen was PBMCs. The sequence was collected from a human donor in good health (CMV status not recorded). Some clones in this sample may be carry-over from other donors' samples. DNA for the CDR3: TGTGCCAGCAGCCGTCAGCGGGGGGATACCTACGAGCAGTACTTC. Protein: CASSRQRGDTYEQYF.